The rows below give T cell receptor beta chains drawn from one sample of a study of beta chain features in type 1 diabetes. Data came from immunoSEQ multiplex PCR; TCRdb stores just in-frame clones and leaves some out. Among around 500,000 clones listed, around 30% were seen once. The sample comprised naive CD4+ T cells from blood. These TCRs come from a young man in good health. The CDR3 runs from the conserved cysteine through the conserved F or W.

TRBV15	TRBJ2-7	CATSGGRGSASYEQYF
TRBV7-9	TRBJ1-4	CASSYGGAENEKLFF
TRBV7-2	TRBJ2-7	CAMPLVSSYEQYF
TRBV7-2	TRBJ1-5	CASSTERQQPQHF
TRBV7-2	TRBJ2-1	CASSFRQAGNEQFF
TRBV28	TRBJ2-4	CASYEHRQYRWYF
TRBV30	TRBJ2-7	CAWSPPQGYEQYF
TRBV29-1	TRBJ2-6	CSVSTPGANVLTF
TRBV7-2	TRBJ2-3	CASSLDPGSADTQYF
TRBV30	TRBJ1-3	CAWSGRTATPNTIYF
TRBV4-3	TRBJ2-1	CASSQEQRGLAGAREQFF
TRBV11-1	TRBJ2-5	CASSFEETQYF
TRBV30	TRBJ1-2	CALGEGGYGNGYTF
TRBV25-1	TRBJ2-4	CASSDAGGAKNIQYF
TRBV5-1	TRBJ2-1	CASSPPRGLAGINEQFF
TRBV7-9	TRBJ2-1	CASSSGTSGNNEQFF
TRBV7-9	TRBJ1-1	CASSRDIPSAAFF
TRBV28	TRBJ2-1	CATIAAAYNEQFF
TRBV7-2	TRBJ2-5	CASSLRQGGTQYF
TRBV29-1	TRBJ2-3	CSVEDTGRGTDTQYF
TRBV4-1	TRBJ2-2	CASSQWLARYTGELFF
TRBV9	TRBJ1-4	CASSVERGTGNEKLFF
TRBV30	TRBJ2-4	CAWSRTGTQNIQYF
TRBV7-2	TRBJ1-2	CASSLAGRNYGYTF
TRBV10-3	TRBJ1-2	CAIKREGNYGYTF
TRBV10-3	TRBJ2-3	CASKKGRGQGPDTQYF
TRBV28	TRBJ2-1	CASSSPGFYNEQFF
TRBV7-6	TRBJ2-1	CASSFFSGSSYNEQFF
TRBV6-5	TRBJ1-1	CASSRATGNTEAFF
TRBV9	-	CASSVGGSYNEQFF
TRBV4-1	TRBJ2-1	CASSQRTGTSVDEQFF